This record concerns one TCR beta chain sequence. The assay was immunoSEQ multiplex PCR, and TCRdb's table has in-frame clones only and misses some. The sample yields 90,000 to 100,000 clones, around three quarters seen once. These data are taken from a study of glioma-infiltrating T cells after dendritic cell vaccination. Whole-study context: Patients had newly diagnosed or recurrent glioblastoma and received dendritic cell vaccines.

The germline V and J ends were trimmed by 1 base and 2 bases, with 9 bases remaining between them. This CDR3 is built from 15 residues. Germline V lookup: CDR1 SGHAT, CDR2 FQDESV (reference sequence). The chain carries TRBV11-1 and TRBJ2-1, with D possibly being TRBD2 (6 bases). Material: blood, obtained before dendritic cell vaccination. This clonotype was sampled from a human donor with glioblastoma. The CDR3 loop is CASSLGTIAYNEQFF. The CDR3 DNA reads TGTGCCAGCAGCTTAGGGACTATTGCCTACAATGAGCAGTTCTTC.